Below are 14 T cell receptor beta chains sequenced from a single sample in a study of CD8 T cells in Susac syndrome (dated by TCRdb to between 2018 and 2020). The method behind the library was the immunoSEQ multiplex PCR assay. RNA was extracted with the RNeasy kit and 0.5 to 1 ug was reverse transcribed using random hexamers. TCRdb passed the public sequencing reads through fastp at Q25 and MiXCR, retaining productive beta sequences. Each record represents a unique CDR3 protein, reported with the most common genes and DNA among its rows. This sample is represented by about 94,000 distinct CDR3 sequences; about 95% of them were singletons. The ten largest clones capture about 0.28% of the sample. The sequenced sample consisted of CD4+ T cells from PBMCs. The receptors were gathered from a human donor with Susac syndrome.

The gene calls are TRBV7-6 and TRBJ2-2; 7 positions agree with TRBD1. V lost 0 bases, J lost 6 bases, and 1 base stayed unmatched. This CDR3 has 14 residues. Germline V gene lookup returns CDR1 SGHVS and CDR2 FNYEAQ. The CDR3: CASSLARGPGELFF. The CDR3 DNA reads as TGTGCCAGCAGCTTAGCGAGGGGGCCCGGGGAGCTGTTTTTT.

The V call is TRBV20-1, the J call TRBJ2-1, with TRBD2 matching over 7 bases. The V gene end was trimmed by 6 bases and the J gene end by 4 bases; junction bases not matched to a gene: 12. This CDR3 has 15 amino acids. The germline gives CDR1 DFQATT, CDR2 SNEGSKA (reference sequence). The chain's CDR3 is CSAPGGLVPYNEQFF. The DNA for the CDR3 is TGCAGTGCACCCGGCGGACTAGTCCCTTACAATGAGCAGTTCTTC.

The chain is built from TRBV20-1 and TRBJ2-5, with TRBD2 matching over 12 bases. CDR1 is DFQATT and CDR2 is SNEGSKA in the germline V gene (reference sequence). The CDR3 spans 16 residues. The V and J ends lost 8 bases and 6 bases, in that order; junction bases with no gene match: 16. In DNA form, the CDR3 reads TGCAGTCCGCTCCCTCTAGCGGGGGGGCCAGCAAAGACCCAGTACTTC. It codes for CSPLPLAGGPAKTQYF.

The rearrangement links TRBV12-3 or TRBV12-4 to TRBJ2-3; a possible D gene is TRBD1 (6 bases). The germline V and J ends were trimmed by 1 base and 3 bases, with 11 bases remaining between them. The CDR3 runs to 15 residues. DNA of the CDR3: TGTGCCAGCAGTTTAGGAACCGACAGGACAGATACGCAGTATTTT. Amino acid sequence: CASSLGTDRTDTQYF.

The J gene is TRBJ2-5, the V gene TRBV20-1, with TRBD1 identical over 8 bases. The V gene end was trimmed by 0 bases and the J gene end by 4 bases; junction bases not matched to a gene: 4. The CDR3 has 14 residues. Per germline, CDR1 DFQATT and CDR2 SNEGSKA (reference sequence). The CDR3: CSARDWTGRETQYF. CDR3 DNA: TGCAGTGCTAGAGATTGGACAGGGCGAGAGACCCAGTACTTC.

J is TRBJ2-2 and V is TRBV9; perhaps D is TRBD1 or TRBD2 (5 bases each). Germline values: CDR1 SGDLS, CDR2 YYNGEE. The CDR3 length is 16 residues. V lost 0 bases to trimming and J lost 4 bases, with 13 bases between them. In nucleotides, the CDR3 is TGTGCCAGCAGCGTAGAAGGGGCAGGGAGCACCGGGGAGCTGTTTTTT. As protein: CASSVEGAGSTGELFF.

This rearrangement joins TRBV2 to TRBJ2-6; 8 nucleotides align to TRBD1. The germline V gene has CDR1 SNHLY and CDR2 FYNNEI. The CDR3 is 13 residues long. V was pared by 11 bases and J by 2 bases, with 2 bases of the junction left unmatched. The CDR3 DNA reads TGTGCCGCACAGGGGGCTGGGGCCAACGTCCTGACTTTC. It encodes CAAQGAGANVLTF.

The sample holds one count of this clonotype. The rearrangement joins TRBV29-1 to TRBJ1-2; D perhaps matches TRBD1 (5 bases). The CDR3 extends over 14 amino acids. Germline V lookup: CDR1 SQVTM, CDR2 ANQGSEA. The V end lost 1 base, the J end lost 0 bases, and 9 bases lay between the germline ends. The CDR3 is CSVEAWDSNYGYTF. Here the CDR3 DNA reads TGCAGCGTTGAAGCATGGGACTCTAACTATGGCTACACCTTC.

This chain connects TRBV11-2 to TRBJ2-2; D possibly matches TRBD1 or TRBD2 (6 bases each). V was pared by 2 bases and J by 5 bases, with 12 bases between. The V gene's germline CDR1 is SGHAT and CDR2 FQNNGV. The CDR3 loop spans 15 amino acids. CDR3 DNA: TGTGCCAGCAGCTTAACCGGGGGCAATACCGGGGAGCTGTTTTTT. Residues: CASSLTGGNTGELFF. The variable domain in full, with the rest retrieved from reference TRBV11-2 and TRBJ2-2, is EAGVAQSPRYKIIEKRQSVAFWCNPISGHATLYWYQQILGQGPKLLIQFQNNGVVDDSQLPKDRFSAERLKGVDSTLKIQPAKLEDSAVYLCASSLTGGNTGELFFGEGSRLTVL.

The genes are TRBV7-2 and TRBJ2-5, with a possible D match to TRBD2 (5 bases). The V end lost 1 base, the J end lost 1 base, and 13 bases lay between the germline ends. Germline-derived CDR1 and CDR2 are SGHTA and FQGNSA. This CDR3 contains 16 residues. CDR3 sequence (DNA): TGTGCCAGCAGCTTAGGGGGTAGCGCACCCCAAGAGACCCAGTACTTC. This sequence encodes CASSLGGSAPQETQYF.

The chain joins TRBV5-1 to TRBJ2-7; tentatively, D is TRBD2 (6 bases). CDR3 length: 16 residues. CDR1 is SGHRS and CDR2 is YFSETQ in the germline V gene. V lost 0 bases and J lost 4, with 17 bases in between. The CDR3: CASSLAGTQGGYEQYF. The CDR3 nucleotides are TGCGCCAGCAGCTTGGCCGGGACTCAGGGCGGGTACGAGCAGTACTTC.

V and J are TRBV5-6 and TRBJ2-3; TRBD2 is a possible D gene (7 bases). The V end lost 0 bases, the J end lost 9 bases, and 17 bases lay between the germline ends. The CDR3 covers 15 residues. Germline lookup yields CDR1 SGHDT and CDR2 YYEEEE. This chain's CDR3 is CASSLGRGAPDTQYF. CDR3 in DNA: TGTGCCAGCAGCTTGGGTCGGGGGGCTCCCGACACGCAGTATTTT. Based on the CDR3 plus reference TRBV5-6 and TRBJ2-3, the full variable domain is DAGVTQSPTHLIKTRGQQVTLRCSPKSGHDTVSWYQQALGQGPQFIFQYYEEEERQRGNFPDRFSGHQFPNYSSELNVNALLLGDSALYLCASSLGRGAPDTQYFGPGTRLTVL.

The chain couples TRBV30 to TRBJ1-5, with D unresolved. The CDR3 is made up of 12 amino acids. Per the germline V gene, CDR1 is GTSNPN and CDR2 is SVGIG (reference sequence). Trimming shortened V by 3 bases and J by 4 bases, and 7 bases separated the two germline ends. Written as DNA, the CDR3 is TGTGCCTGGAGCGATAGTAATCAGCCCCAGCATTTT. It encodes CAWSDSNQPQHF.

The gene calls are TRBV7-2 and TRBJ1-1, with D possibly matching TRBD1 (5 bases). The CDR3 is 15 amino acids. V shed 2 bases and J shed 5 bases, with 15 bases lying between them. Germline assignment: CDR1 SGHTA and CDR2 FQGNSA. The chain's CDR3 is CASSLQARAFTEAFF. The CDR3 nucleotides read TGTGCCAGCAGCTTACAGGCCAGGGCTTTTACTGAAGCTTTCTTT.